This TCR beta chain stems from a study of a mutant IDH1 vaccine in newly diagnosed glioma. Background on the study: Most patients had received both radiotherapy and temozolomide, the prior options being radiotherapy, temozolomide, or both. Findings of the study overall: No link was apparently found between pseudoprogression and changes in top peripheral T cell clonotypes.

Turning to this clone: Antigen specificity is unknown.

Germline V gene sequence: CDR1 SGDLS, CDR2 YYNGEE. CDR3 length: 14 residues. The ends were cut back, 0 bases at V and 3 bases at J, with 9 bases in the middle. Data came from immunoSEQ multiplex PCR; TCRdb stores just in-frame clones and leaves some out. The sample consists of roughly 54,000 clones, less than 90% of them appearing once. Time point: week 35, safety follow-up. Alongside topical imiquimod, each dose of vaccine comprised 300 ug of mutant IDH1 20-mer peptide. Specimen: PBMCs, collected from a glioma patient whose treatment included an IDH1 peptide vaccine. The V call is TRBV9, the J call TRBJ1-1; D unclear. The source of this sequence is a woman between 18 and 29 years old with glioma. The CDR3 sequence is CASSVGGPDTEAFF. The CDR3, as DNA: TGTGCCAGCAGCGTAGGAGGGCCGGACACTGAAGCTTTCTTT.